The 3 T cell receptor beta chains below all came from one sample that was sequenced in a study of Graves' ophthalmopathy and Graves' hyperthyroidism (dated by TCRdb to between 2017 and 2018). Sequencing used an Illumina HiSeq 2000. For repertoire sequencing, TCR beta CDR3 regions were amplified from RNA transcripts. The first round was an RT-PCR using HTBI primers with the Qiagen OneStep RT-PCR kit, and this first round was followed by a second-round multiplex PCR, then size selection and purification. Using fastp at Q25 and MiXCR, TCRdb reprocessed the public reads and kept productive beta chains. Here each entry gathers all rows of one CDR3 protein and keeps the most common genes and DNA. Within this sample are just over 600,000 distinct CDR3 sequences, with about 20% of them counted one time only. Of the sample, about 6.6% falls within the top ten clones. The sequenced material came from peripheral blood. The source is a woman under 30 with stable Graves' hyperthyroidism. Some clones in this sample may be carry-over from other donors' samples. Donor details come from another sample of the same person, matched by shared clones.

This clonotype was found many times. The DNA of the CDR3 is TGTGCCTGGAGTGTACCTGGGGAAGCTTTCTTT. Protein sequence: CAWSVPGEAFF. The rearrangement links TRBV30 to TRBJ1-1; D remains ambiguous. The V gene's germline CDR1 is GTSNPN and CDR2 SVGIG (reference sequence). The CDR3 runs 11 residues. Trimming removed 0 bases at V and 8 bases at J, with 7 bases between.

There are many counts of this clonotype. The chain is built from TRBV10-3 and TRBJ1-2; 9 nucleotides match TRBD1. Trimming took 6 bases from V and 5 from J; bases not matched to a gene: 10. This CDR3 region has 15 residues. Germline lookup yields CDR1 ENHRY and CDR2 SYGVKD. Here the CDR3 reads CAISRDRARKYGYTF. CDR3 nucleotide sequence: TGTGCCATCAGCCGGGACAGGGCCCGGAAATATGGCTACACCTTC.

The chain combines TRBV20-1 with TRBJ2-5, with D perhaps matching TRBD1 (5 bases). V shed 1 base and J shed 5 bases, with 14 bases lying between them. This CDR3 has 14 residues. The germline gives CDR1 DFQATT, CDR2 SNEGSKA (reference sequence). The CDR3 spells CSARGPGNSETQYF. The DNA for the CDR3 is TGCAGTGCTAGAGGCCCAGGGAATTCGGAGACCCAGTACTTC.